The present entry profiles one T cell receptor (beta chain) with its context. This clonotype was detected many times. Its antigen target is currently unknown. No per-base quality is available; no much larger clone lies one base away. This sample is drawn from a study of breast tumors, draining lymph nodes, adjacent tissues (dated by TCRdb to about 2016). Context from the whole study: In breast cancer patients, the study compared the TCR beta repertoires of tumor, adjacent nontumor tissue and axillary lymph nodes. In human breast cancer, the study set out to assess how tumor, surrounding tissue and draining lymph node repertoires relate to one another and whether T cells might be exchanged between them. Study-wide findings and limitations: A scenario in which most tumor T cells derive from the lymph node and then expand within tumor tissue was judged to be consistent with the data. Tumor and nontumor tissue repertoires were significantly more similar in luminal-like than in basal-like breast cancer. The conclusion that tumor T cells originate in lymph nodes was presented as consistent with a hypothesis rather than as directly demonstrated. Tumors showed preferential V and J gene usage, and their T-cell repertoire diversity fell below that of lymph nodes yet above that of nontumor tissue.

From its cysteine to its phenylalanine, the CDR3 spans 15 amino acids. Only the CDR3 region is kept as DNA, spanning 45 bases read in frame from base 1. V is clipped by 5 bases and J by 0 bases, and the sequence between their germline boundaries is 8 bases long. The germline V gene specifies MNHNS as CDR1 and SASEGT as CDR2. The instrument given in TCRdb is Illumina HiSeq 2000. TCR beta chain libraries were generated by multiplex PCR amplification. The amplified TCR beta chain products were analyzed by high-throughput sequencing. TCRdb applied fastp at Q25 and MiXCR to the public reads, then kept only in-frame beta chains. A single entry per CDR3 protein holds the most common genes and DNA from its merged rows. Recorded for this sample are fewer than 200,000 distinct CDR3 sequences; around a third of them occurred a single time. In total, the top ten clones hold around 4% of the sample. Lymph node samples were obtained from the axillary draining lymph nodes of breast cancer patients.

The sample consisted of axillary lymph node tissue. The TCR sequence derives from a female donor with breast cancer. Some clones in this sample may be carry-over from other donors' samples. The sequence is built from TRBV6-1 and TRBJ2-6; a tentative D call is TRBD1 (5 bases match). DNA sequence: TGTGCCAGCAGTTCCGACAGCTCTGGGGCCAACGTCCTGACTTTC. Translated, this gives CASSSDSSGANVLTF.